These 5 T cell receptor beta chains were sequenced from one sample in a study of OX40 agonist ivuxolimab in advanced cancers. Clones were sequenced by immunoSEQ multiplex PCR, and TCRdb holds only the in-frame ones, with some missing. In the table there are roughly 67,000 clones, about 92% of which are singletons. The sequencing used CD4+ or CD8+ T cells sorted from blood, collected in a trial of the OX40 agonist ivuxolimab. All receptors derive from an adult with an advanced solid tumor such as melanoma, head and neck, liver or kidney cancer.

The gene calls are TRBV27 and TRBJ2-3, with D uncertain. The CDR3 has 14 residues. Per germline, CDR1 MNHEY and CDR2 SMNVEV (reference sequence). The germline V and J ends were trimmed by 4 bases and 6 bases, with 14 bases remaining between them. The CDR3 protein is CASSYSSLPDTQYF. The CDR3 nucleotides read TGTGCCAGCAGTTACTCTAGTCTTCCTGATACGCAGTATTTT.

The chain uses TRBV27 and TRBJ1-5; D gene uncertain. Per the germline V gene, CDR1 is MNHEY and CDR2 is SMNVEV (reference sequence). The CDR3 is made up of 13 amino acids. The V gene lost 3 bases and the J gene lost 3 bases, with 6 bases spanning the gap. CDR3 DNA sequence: TGTGCCAGCAGTTTCGCCAACAATCAGCCCCAGCATTTT. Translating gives CASSFANNQPQHF.

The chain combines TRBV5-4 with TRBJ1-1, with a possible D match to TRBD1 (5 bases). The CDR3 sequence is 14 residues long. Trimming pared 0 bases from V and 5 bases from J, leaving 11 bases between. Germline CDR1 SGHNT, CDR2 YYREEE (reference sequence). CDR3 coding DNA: TGTGCCAGCAGCTTGGTTGCAGGGACGACTGAAGCTTTCTTT. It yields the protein CASSLVAGTTEAFF.

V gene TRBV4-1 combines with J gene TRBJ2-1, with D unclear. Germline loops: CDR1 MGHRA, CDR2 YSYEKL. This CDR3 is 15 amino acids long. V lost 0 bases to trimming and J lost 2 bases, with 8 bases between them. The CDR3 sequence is CASSQEEGTYNEQFF. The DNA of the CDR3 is TGCGCCAGCAGCCAAGAGGAAGGGACCTACAATGAGCAGTTCTTC.

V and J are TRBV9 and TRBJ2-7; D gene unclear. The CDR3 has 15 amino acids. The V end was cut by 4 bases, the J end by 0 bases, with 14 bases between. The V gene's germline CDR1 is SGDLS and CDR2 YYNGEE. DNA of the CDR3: TGTGCCAGCAGCCACGGCCGTTCGAGCTCCTACGAGCAGTACTTC. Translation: CASSHGRSSSYEQYF.